The next 3 T cell receptor beta chains were all read from a single sample in a study of blood T cell repertoires in COVID-19. Assay used: immunoSEQ multiplex PCR; TCRdb lists only in-frame clones, some missing. This sample has 270,000 or so clones, with approximately 88% found just once. Sequenced sample: peripheral blood. The origin of the receptors is a woman aged 35 to 49 who had recovered from COVID-19.

V gene TRBV7-8 combines with J gene TRBJ2-7; D unresolved. The DNA end is more similar to TRBJ2-5, so the J call may be wrong. Germline values: CDR1 SGHVS, CDR2 FQNEAQ. This CDR3 spans 15 amino acids. Here the CDR3 reads CASSPRPHLLETQYF. As DNA, the CDR3 is TGTGCCAGCAGCCCTCGCCCCCATTTACTGGAGACCCAGTACTTC.

As DNA, the CDR3 is TGTGCCTGGAGCCCGATTCGGACAGGGGCGTACGAGCAGTACTTC. Protein: CAWSPIRTGAYEQYF. V gene TRBV30 combines with J gene TRBJ2-7; 9 bases agree with TRBD1. Trimming at V came to 3 bases and at J to 4 bases, leaving 10 bases not matched to a gene. CDR1 and CDR2 (germline): GTSNPN, SVGIG (reference sequence). The CDR3 consists of 15 residues. Variable domain in full (rest from reference TRBV30 and TRBJ2-7): SQTIHQWPATLVQPVGSPLSLECTVEGTSNPNLYWYRQAAGRGLQLLFYSVGIGQISSEVPQNLSASRPQDRQFILSSKKLLLSDSGFYLCAWSPIRTGAYEQYFGPGTRLTVT.

The rearrangement joins TRBV3-1 (or the pseudogene TRBV3-2) to TRBJ2-2, with TRBD1 matching over 10 bases. The CDR3 is 16 amino acids. CDR1 and CDR2 (germline): LGHDT, YNNKEL (reference sequence). After removal of 1 base from V and 6 bases from J, the junction contained 5 bases not matched to a gene. For the CDR3, the DNA is TGTGCCAGCAGCCAAGTCACGGGACAGGGGTCCGGGGAGCTGTTTTTT. Translating it yields CASSQVTGQGSGELFF.